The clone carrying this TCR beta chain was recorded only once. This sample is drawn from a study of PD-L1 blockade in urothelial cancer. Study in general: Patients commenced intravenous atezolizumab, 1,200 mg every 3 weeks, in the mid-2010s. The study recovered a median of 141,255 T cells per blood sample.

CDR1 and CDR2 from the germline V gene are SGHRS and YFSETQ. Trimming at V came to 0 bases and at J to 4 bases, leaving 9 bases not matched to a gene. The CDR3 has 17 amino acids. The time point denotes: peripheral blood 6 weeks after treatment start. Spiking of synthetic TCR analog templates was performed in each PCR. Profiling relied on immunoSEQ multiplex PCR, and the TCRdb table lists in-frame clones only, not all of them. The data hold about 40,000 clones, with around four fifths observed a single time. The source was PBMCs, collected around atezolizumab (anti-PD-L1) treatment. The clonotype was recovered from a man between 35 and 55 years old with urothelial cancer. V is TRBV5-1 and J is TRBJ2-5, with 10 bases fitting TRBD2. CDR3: CASSLGPSGSGLETQYF. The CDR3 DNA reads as TGCGCCAGCAGCTTGGGGCCTAGCGGGAGCGGGTTAGAGACCCAGTACTTC.